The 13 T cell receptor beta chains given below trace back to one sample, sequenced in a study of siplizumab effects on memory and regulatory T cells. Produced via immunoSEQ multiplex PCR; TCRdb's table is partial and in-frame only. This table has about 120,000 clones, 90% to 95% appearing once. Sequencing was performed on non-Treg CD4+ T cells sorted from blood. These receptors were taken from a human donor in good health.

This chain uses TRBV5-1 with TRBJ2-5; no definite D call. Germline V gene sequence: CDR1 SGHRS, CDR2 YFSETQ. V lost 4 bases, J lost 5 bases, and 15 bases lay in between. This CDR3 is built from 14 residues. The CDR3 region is CASSRGSIGETQYF. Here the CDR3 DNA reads TGCGCCAGCAGCCGCGGTTCGATAGGGGAGACCCAGTACTTC.

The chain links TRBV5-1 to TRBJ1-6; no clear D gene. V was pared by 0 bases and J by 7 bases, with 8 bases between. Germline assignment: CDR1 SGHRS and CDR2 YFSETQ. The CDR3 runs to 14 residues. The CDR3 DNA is TGCGCCAGCAGCTTGGGGGTGACCAATTCACCCCTCCACTTT. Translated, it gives CASSLGVTNSPLHF.

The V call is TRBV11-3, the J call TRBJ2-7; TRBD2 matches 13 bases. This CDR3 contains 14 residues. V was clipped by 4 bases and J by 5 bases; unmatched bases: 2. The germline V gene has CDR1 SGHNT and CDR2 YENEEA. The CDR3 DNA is TGTGCCAGCAGCTCCGGACTAGCGGGAGACGAGCAGTACTTC. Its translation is CASSSGLAGDEQYF.

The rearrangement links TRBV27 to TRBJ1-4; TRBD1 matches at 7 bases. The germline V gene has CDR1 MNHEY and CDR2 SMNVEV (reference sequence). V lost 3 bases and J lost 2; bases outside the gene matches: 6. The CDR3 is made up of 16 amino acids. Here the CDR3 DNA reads TGTGCCAGCAGTTTCAGACAGGGTGTCACTAATGAAAAACTGTTTTTT. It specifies CASSFRQGVTNEKLFF.

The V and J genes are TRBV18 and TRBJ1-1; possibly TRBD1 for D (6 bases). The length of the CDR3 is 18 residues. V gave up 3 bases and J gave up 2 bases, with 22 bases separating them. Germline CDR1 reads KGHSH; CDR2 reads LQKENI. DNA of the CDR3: TGTGCCAGCTCACCTAATATCTGGACAGCGGGGTTTAACACTGAAGCTTTCTTT. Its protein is CASSPNIWTAGFNTEAFF.

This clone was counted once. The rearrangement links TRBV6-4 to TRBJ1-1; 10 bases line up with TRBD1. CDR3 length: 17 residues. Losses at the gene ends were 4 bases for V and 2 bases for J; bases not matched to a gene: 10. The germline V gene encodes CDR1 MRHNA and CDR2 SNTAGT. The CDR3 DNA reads TGTGCCAGCAGTGGCCTCCGGGACAGGGGCCCTAACACTGAAGCTTTCTTT. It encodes CASSGLRDRGPNTEAFF.

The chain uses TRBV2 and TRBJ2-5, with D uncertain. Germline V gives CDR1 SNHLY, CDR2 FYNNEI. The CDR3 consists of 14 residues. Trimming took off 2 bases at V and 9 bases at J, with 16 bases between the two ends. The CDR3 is CASSEWQPQSPQYF. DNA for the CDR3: TGTGCCAGCAGTGAATGGCAGCCCCAGAGTCCCCAGTACTTC.

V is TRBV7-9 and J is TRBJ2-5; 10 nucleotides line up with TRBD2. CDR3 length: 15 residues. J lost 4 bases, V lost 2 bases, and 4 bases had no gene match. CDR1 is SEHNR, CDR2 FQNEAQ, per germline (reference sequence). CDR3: CASSLPGLASETQYF. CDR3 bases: TGTGCCAGCAGCTTACCGGGACTAGCGTCAGAGACCCAGTACTTC.

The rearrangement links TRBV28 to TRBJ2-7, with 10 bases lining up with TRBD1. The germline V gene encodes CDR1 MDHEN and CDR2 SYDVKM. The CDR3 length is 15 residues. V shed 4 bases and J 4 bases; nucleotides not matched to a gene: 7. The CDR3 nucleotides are TGTGCCAGCAGTTCGGCTCCGGGACAGGGGTACGAGCAGTACTTC. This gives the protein CASSSAPGQGYEQYF.

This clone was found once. CDR3 protein: CATSSLGGSGDQPQHF. In DNA form, the CDR3 reads TGTGCCACCAGCAGCCTGGGGGGGTCAGGGGATCAGCCCCAGCATTTT. The chain is built from TRBV15 and TRBJ1-5, with a tentative D call TRBD1 (6 bases). The germline V gene has CDR1 LNHNV and CDR2 YYDKDF (reference sequence). CDR3 length: 16 amino acids. The V gene lost 3 bases and the J gene lost 5 bases, with 17 bases spanning the gap.

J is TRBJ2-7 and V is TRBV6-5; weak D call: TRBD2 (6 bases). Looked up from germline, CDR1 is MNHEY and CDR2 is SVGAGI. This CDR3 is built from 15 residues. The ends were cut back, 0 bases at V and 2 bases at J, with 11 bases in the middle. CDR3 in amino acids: CASSYSVSGPYEQYF. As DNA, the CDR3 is TGTGCCAGCAGTTACTCGGTTAGCGGACCCTACGAGCAGTACTTC.

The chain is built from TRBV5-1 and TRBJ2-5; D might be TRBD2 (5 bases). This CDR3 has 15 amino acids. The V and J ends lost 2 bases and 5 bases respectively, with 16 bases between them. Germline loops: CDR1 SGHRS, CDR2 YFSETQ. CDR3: CASSLALGGPETQYF. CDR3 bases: TGCGCCAGCAGCTTAGCACTAGGAGGCCCGGAGACCCAGTACTTC.

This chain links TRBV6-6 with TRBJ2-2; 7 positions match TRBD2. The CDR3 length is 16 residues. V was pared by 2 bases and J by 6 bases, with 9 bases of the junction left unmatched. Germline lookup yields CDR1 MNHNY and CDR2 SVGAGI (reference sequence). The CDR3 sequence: CASSYKRGASAGELFF. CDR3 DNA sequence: TGTGCCAGCAGTTACAAGCGGGGTGCGTCGGCCGGGGAGCTGTTTTTT.